This TCR beta chain was recorded in a study of graft-versus-host responses after intestinal transplantation. About the study: The transplants performed in recipients were multivisceral, liver-intestinal, or isolated intestinal.

The authors seeded some 200,000 CFSE-labeled responder cells together with some 200,000 irradiated stimulator cells tagged with violet dye. Study-level results: Recipient-marrow GvH clones were detected, some having first appeared in ileum or blood.

Only in-frame clones appear in the TCRdb table, and some are missing; sequencing was by immunoSEQ multiplex PCR. The sample has 20,000 to 25,000 clones; 55% to 60% are singletons. This clone was detected a few times. The ends lost 6 bases at V and 5 bases at J; junction bases unmatched: 11. Germline CDR1 MNHNS, CDR2 SASEGT. The CDR3 is 15 amino acids. This receptor was taken from a human patient who received an intestinal transplant. The chain links TRBV6-1 to TRBJ1-2, with 8 bases identical to TRBD1. This material consisted of alloreactive CD4+ T cells from a mixed lymphocyte reaction culture, taken before intestinal transplant. The sample's subset: CFSE-low proliferating T cells sorted from approximately six-day pre-transplant mixed lymphocyte reaction (GvH or HvG direction). CDR3 protein: CASSGGQVLRYGYTF. Written as DNA, the CDR3 is TGTGCCAGCAGCGGGGGACAGGTCCTGCGTTATGGCTACACCTTC.